Presented here are 29 T cell receptor beta chains from one specimen sequenced in a study of blood T cell repertoires in COVID-19. TCRdb's copy holds only in-frame clones and misses some; the assay was immunoSEQ multiplex PCR. The data contain about 220,000 clones, 80% to 85% of them singletons. The sample comprised peripheral blood. These receptors were taken from a woman aged 70 to 79 with COVID-19, enrolled during active disease.

The chain employs TRBV30 and TRBJ1-5, with a possible D match to TRBD1 (6 bases). The length of the CDR3 is 15 residues. With 1 base removed from V and 2 bases from J, the gap between germline ends came to 12 bases. CDR1 is GTSNPN, CDR2 SVGIG, per germline (reference sequence). The CDR3 nucleotides are TGTGCCTGGAGTGCAACAGGGCAGGGCAATCAGCCCCAGCATTTT. Its translation: CAWSATGQGNQPQHF.

The chain links TRBV9 to TRBJ2-3; 10 nucleotides line up with TRBD2. V shed 3 bases, J shed 1 base, and the junction held 8 bases outside the gene matches. The CDR3 has 17 amino acids. Germline V gene sequence: CDR1 SGDLS, CDR2 YYNGEE. Written as DNA, the CDR3 is TGTGCCAGCAGCGCCATCCCGGGGACTAGCGGCACAGATACGCAGTATTTT. Its translation is CASSAIPGTSGTDTQYF.

The gene calls are TRBV27 and TRBJ1-1; TRBD1 matches 9 bases. J gave up 0 bases and V 4 bases, and 9 bases lay outside the gene matches. The CDR3 runs to 17 residues. Germline V gives CDR1 MNHEY, CDR2 SMNVEV (reference sequence). The CDR3 DNA reads as TGTGCCAGCAGTTGTCCGGGACAGGGCGACATGAACACTGAAGCTTTCTTT. It translates to CASSCPGQGDMNTEAFF.

This chain joins TRBV20-1 and TRBJ1-6, with 7 bases matching TRBD1. The CDR3 runs 17 residues. From germline, CDR1 is DFQATT and CDR2 SNEGSKA (reference sequence). J was trimmed by 1 base and V by 3 bases; bases with no gene match: 9. The CDR3 DNA reads as TGCAGTGCTAGTCAGGGGGGCACGAGTTCCTATAATTCACCCCTCCACTTT. Amino acid sequence: CSASQGGTSSYNSPLHF.

J is TRBJ1-2 and V is TRBV18, with D perhaps matching TRBD1 (5 bases). The CDR3 covers 15 residues. Germline CDR1 and CDR2: KGHSH and LQKENI. V gave up 3 bases and J gave up 0 bases, with 11 bases separating them. CDR3: CASSPTDSSNYGYTF. The CDR3, as DNA: TGTGCCAGCTCACCGACCGACAGTTCTAACTATGGCTACACCTTC.

The J gene is TRBJ2-1, the V gene TRBV29-1; TRBD2 aligns across 10 bases. J lost 5 bases, V lost 6 bases, and 16 bases had no gene match. There are 17 residues in the CDR3. Germline assignment: CDR1 SQVTM and CDR2 ANQGSEA. CDR3 DNA sequence: TGCAGCGTCACCGGGACTAGCGTACCCCCGACGGACAATGAGCAGTTCTTC. This translates into CSVTGTSVPPTDNEQFF.

The chain recombines TRBV27 with TRBJ2-1, with TRBD1 matching over 9 bases. V lost 4 bases and J lost 12; bases outside the gene matches: 10. The CDR3 runs to 14 residues. The germline V gene encodes CDR1 MNHEY and CDR2 SMNVEV (reference sequence). The CDR3, as DNA: TGTGCCAGCAGTTCCTGGGACAGGGACCTCCGGCAGTTCTTC. Protein product: CASSSWDRDLRQFF.

The chain links TRBV2 to TRBJ2-7; 13 positions agree with TRBD2. V lost 6 bases, J lost 2 bases, and 16 bases stayed unmatched. Per germline, CDR1 SNHLY and CDR2 FYNNEI. The CDR3 totals 19 residues. The CDR3 DNA reads as TGTGCCAGCAGGAGGATTGGACTAGCGGGAGTGCCGGGAACCTACGAGCAGTACTTC. Translated: CASRRIGLAGVPGTYEQYF.

This clone has just one count. V and J are TRBV19 and TRBJ2-2, with 9 nucleotides matching TRBD2. The germline gives CDR1 LNHDA, CDR2 SQIVND (reference sequence). There are 15 residues in the CDR3. The J segment lost 2 bases and the V segment lost 3 bases, leaving 1 base of the junction unmatched. The CDR3 region is CASSMGTSNTGELFF. CDR3 nucleotide sequence: TGTGCCAGTAGTATGGGGACTAGCAACACCGGGGAGCTGTTTTTT.

This clone was counted many times. The chain joins TRBV5-4 to TRBJ2-1, with a tentative D call TRBD2 (6 bases). CDR3 length: 14 residues. CDR1 is SGHNT, CDR2 YYREEE, per germline (reference sequence). Between the trimmed V and J ends, which lost 4 bases and 6 bases, there was a span of 14 bases. Here the CDR3 reads CASSPAAGPNEQFF. The CDR3 nucleotides read TGTGCCAGCAGCCCGGCCGCGGGACCCAATGAGCAGTTCTTC.

The genes are TRBV6-4 and TRBJ1-2; TRBD1 matches at 8 bases. This CDR3 has 14 residues. The V gene end was trimmed by 6 bases and the J gene end by 7 bases; junction bases not matched to a gene: 10. Per the germline V gene, CDR1 is MRHNA and CDR2 is SNTAGT. DNA for the CDR3: TGTGCCAGCAGGACCGGGACAGGATTAGGTGGCTACACCTTC. Protein: CASRTGTGLGGYTF.

This clone was found once. The rearrangement links TRBV27 to TRBJ2-3; TRBD2 aligns across 14 bases. Germline CDR1 and CDR2: MNHEY and SMNVEV (reference sequence). This CDR3 is built from 16 residues. The V and J ends lost 2 bases and 3 bases, in that order; junction bases with no gene match: 1. CDR3 DNA sequence: TGTGCCAGCAGTTTAAGGACTAGCGGGAGGACAGATACGCAGTATTTT. Amino acids: CASSLRTSGRTDTQYF.

The rearrangement joins TRBV7-2 to TRBJ1-5, with 8 bases fitting TRBD1. Germline CDR1 and CDR2: SGHTA and FQGNSA. The CDR3 extends over 15 amino acids. The V segment lost 5 bases and the J segment 6 bases; nucleotides outside the gene matches: 9. CDR3 sequence: CASSPSRGRAQPQHF. DNA for the CDR3: TGTGCCAGCAGCCCCTCCAGGGGGCGAGCTCAGCCCCAGCATTTT.

This clone was found once. This sequence joins TRBV5-5 and TRBJ2-7, with D possibly being TRBD1 (5 bases). Germline V CDR1 and CDR2: SGHKS, YYEKEE (reference sequence). Trimming cost V 5 bases and J 0 bases, with 18 bases left between them. The CDR3 consists of 16 residues. The CDR3 protein is CASSSYSQGFSYEQYF. The CDR3 DNA reads TGTGCCAGCAGTTCCTATTCCCAGGGTTTCTCCTACGAGCAGTACTTC.

The chain has TRBV5-1 and TRBJ1-2; D is possibly TRBD1 (6 bases). The CDR3 contains 14 residues. V lost 3 bases and J 4 bases, leaving 13 bases between the germline ends. Germline V gene lookup returns CDR1 SGHRS and CDR2 YFSETQ. The CDR3 nucleotides read TGCGCCAGCAGCTGGGGGGGCCAGGGCTATGGCTACACCTTC. It codes for CASSWGGQGYGYTF. Based on the CDR3 plus reference TRBV5-1 and TRBJ1-2, the full variable domain is KAGVTQTPRYLIKTRGQQVTLSCSPISGHRSVSWYQQTPGQGLQFLFEYFSETQRNKGNFPGRFSGRQFSNSRSEMNVSTLELGDSALYLCASSWGGQGYGYTFGSGTRLTVV.

This clone was observed a few times. CDR3: CAWSVGAVSYNEQFF. For the CDR3, the DNA is TGTGCCTGGAGTGTAGGGGCTGTCTCCTACAATGAGCAGTTCTTC. This rearrangement joins TRBV30 to TRBJ2-1, with D perhaps TRBD1 (5 bases). Trimming took off 0 bases at V and 0 bases at J, with 9 bases between the two ends. This CDR3 is 15 amino acids long. CDR1 and CDR2 from the germline V gene are GTSNPN and SVGIG (reference sequence).

The J gene is TRBJ1-1, the V gene TRBV9; no clear D. This CDR3 spans 13 amino acids. Deletions cut 4 bases from V and 9 bases from J, with 16 bases between. Germline assignment: CDR1 SGDLS and CDR2 YYNGEE. CDR3 sequence reads: CASSPLAGEKAFF. As DNA, the CDR3 is TGTGCCAGCAGCCCTCTGGCAGGTGAAAAAGCTTTCTTT.

Many counts were recorded for this clone. This chain connects TRBV11-2 to TRBJ1-6, with 9 positions matching TRBD1. The CDR3 runs to 16 residues. With 1 base clipped from V and 10 bases from J, the junction kept 8 bases outside the gene matches. Germline loops: CDR1 SGHAT, CDR2 FQNNGV. The CDR3: CASSLVGTGRGSPLHF. CDR3 in DNA: TGTGCCAGCAGCTTAGTCGGGACAGGGAGGGGGTCACCCCTCCACTTT. Full variable domain (rest looked up from reference TRBV11-2 and TRBJ1-6): EAGVAQSPRYKIIEKRQSVAFWCNPISGHATLYWYQQILGQGPKLLIQFQNNGVVDDSQLPKDRFSAERLKGVDSTLKIQPAKLEDSAVYLCASSLVGTGRGSPLHFGNGTRLTVT.

The CDR3 coding sequence is TGTGCCAGCAGCTTTAACCCAGGGCGGAACACCGGGGAGCTGTTTTTT. Its protein product is CASSFNPGRNTGELFF. V and J are TRBV13 and TRBJ2-2; possible D gene TRBD1, 5 bases. Trimming took 3 bases from V and 1 from J, leaving 12 bases between them. This CDR3 is built from 16 residues. Germline-derived CDR1 and CDR2 are PRHDT and FYEKMQ (reference sequence).

The sample holds one count of this clone. V usage is TRBV28 and J usage is TRBJ1-2, with D perhaps matching TRBD1 (6 bases). CDR1 and CDR2 from the germline V gene are MDHEN and SYDVKM. This CDR3 region has 13 residues. The V end lost 7 bases, the J end lost 10 bases, and 19 bases lay between the germline ends. The CDR3 DNA sequence: TGTGCCAGCACTGAAATTCAGGGACACCCCTACACCTTC. It codes for CASTEIQGHPYTF.

The V call is TRBV5-4, the J call TRBJ2-7, with 11 bases identical to TRBD2. The V and J ends lost 4 bases and 5 bases, in that order; junction bases with no gene match: 11. The germline gives CDR1 SGHNT, CDR2 YYREEE (reference sequence). The CDR3 is 16 amino acids. CDR3 region: CASSRGLAEVANEQYF. The CDR3 bases are TGTGCCAGCAGCCGGGGACTAGCGGAGGTGGCTAACGAGCAGTACTTC. The entire variable domain, with the rest obtained from reference TRBV5-4 and TRBJ2-7, is as follows: ETGVTQSPTHLIKTRGQQVTLRCSSQSGHNTVSWYQQALGQGPQFIFQYYREEENGRGNFPPRFSGLQFPNYSSELNVNALELDDSALYLCASSRGLAEVANEQYFGPGTRLTVT.

This clone occurred a few times. As DNA, the CDR3 is TGTGCCAGCAGCCAATTTAGGGCTAGCGGCGGGAATGAGCAGTTCTTC. This translates into CASSQFRASGGNEQFF. The chain is built from TRBV16 and TRBJ2-1, with 7 bases that match TRBD2. The CDR3 spans 16 residues. The V and J ends lost 1 base and 7 bases, in that order; junction bases with no gene match: 10. The germline CDR1 and CDR2 sequences are KGHSY and FQNENV.

This chain connects TRBV29-1 to TRBJ1-1, with 11 bases fitting TRBD1. This CDR3 region has 15 residues. Per germline, CDR1 SQVTM and CDR2 ANQGSEA. Losses at the gene ends were 3 bases for V and 4 bases for J; bases not matched to a gene: 7. The CDR3: CSVDSRGQGGTEAFF. The CDR3 DNA reads TGCAGCGTTGATTCTCGGGGACAGGGGGGCACTGAAGCTTTCTTT. The complete variable domain, with remaining parts taken from reference TRBV29-1 and TRBJ1-1, reads SAVISQKPSRDICQRGTSLTIQCQVDSQVTMMFWYRQQPGQSLTLIATANQGSEATYESGFVIDKFPISRPNLTFSTLTVSNMSPEDSSIYLCSVDSRGQGGTEAFFGQGTRLTVV.

The genes are TRBV9 and TRBJ2-4; 12 bases fit TRBD2. The CDR3 sequence is 15 residues long. Germline trimming cut 4 bases from V and 9 bases from J; bases unmatched to any gene: 8. Germline V lookup: CDR1 SGDLS, CDR2 YYNGEE. The CDR3 here is CASSQTSGRTPIQYF. For the CDR3, the DNA is TGTGCCAGCAGCCAGACTAGCGGGAGAACCCCCATTCAGTACTTC.

This CDR3 reads CASSLSGTGNQPQHF. For the CDR3, the DNA is TGCGCCAGCAGCTTGAGCGGTACAGGCAATCAGCCCCAGCATTTT. The rearrangement links TRBV5-1 to TRBJ1-5; D not resolved. The CDR3 sequence is 15 residues long. The V and J ends lost 1 base and 2 bases respectively, with 10 bases between them. Germline values: CDR1 SGHRS, CDR2 YFSETQ. The whole variable domain, remainder taken from reference TRBV5-1 and TRBJ1-5, is KAGVTQTPRYLIKTRGQQVTLSCSPISGHRSVSWYQQTPGQGLQFLFEYFSETQRNKGNFPGRFSGRQFSNSRSEMNVSTLELGDSALYLCASSLSGTGNQPQHFGDGTRLSIL.

This clone was observed once. The chain couples TRBV28 to TRBJ2-1; TRBD2 matches at 10 bases. The V segment lost 6 bases and the J segment 3 bases; nucleotides outside the gene matches: 5. The CDR3 has 15 amino acids. The germline gives CDR1 MDHEN, CDR2 SYDVKM. The CDR3 loop is CASSRTSGIYNEQFF. The DNA for the CDR3 is TGTGCCAGCAGCCGGACTAGCGGCATCTACAATGAGCAGTTCTTC. Full variable domain (remainder filled in from reference TRBV28 and TRBJ2-1): DVKVTQSSRYLVKRTGEKVFLECVQDMDHENMFWYRQDPGLGLRLIYFSYDVKMKEKGDIPEGYSVSREKKERFSLILESASTNQTSMYLCASSRTSGIYNEQFFGPGTRLTVL.

The V and J genes are TRBV5-1 and TRBJ1-1, with 7 bases identical to TRBD1. The CDR3 is 15 residues long. Trimming cost V 0 bases and J 5 bases; bases outside gene matches: 7. The germline V gene has CDR1 SGHRS and CDR2 YFSETQ. The CDR3: CASSLGDRDVTEAFF. The CDR3 DNA sequence: TGCGCCAGCAGCTTGGGAGACAGGGATGTTACTGAAGCTTTCTTT.

The chain joins TRBV24-1 to TRBJ1-5, with TRBD1 matching over 8 bases. The CDR3 has 15 amino acids. The V gene end was trimmed by 11 bases and the J gene end by 0 bases; junction bases not matched to a gene: 8. Germline V gene lookup returns CDR1 KGHDR and CDR2 SFDVKD. The CDR3 nucleotides read TGTGCCATAGGTCAGGGGGCTTATAGCAATCAGCCCCAGCATTTT. Its translation is CAIGQGAYSNQPQHF.

This sequence joins TRBV19 and TRBJ2-7; no clear D gene. This CDR3 region has 15 residues. Trimming cost V 0 bases and J 0 bases, with 9 bases left between them. Germline V gene lookup returns CDR1 LNHDA and CDR2 SQIVND (reference sequence). For the CDR3, the DNA is TGTGCCAGTAGTATAGAACAGACGAGCTCCTACGAGCAGTACTTC. Translation: CASSIEQTSSYEQYF.